The 5 T cell receptor beta chains presented below share a single source sample, sequenced in a study of T cells in Graves' hyperthyroidism and ophthalmopathy. Amplified TCR beta CDR3 regions came from RNA transcripts. With the HTBI primer set, the TCR CDR3 went through a first round of RT-PCR. TCRdb fed the multiplex PCR reads into MiXCR, producing one record per CDR3 protein. The sample yields 300,000 to 450,000 distinct CDR3 sequences, about 15% seen once. Sequencing input: blood. The receptors derive from a woman aged 30 to 39 with Graves' hyperthyroidism that later progressed to Graves' ophthalmopathy.

This clonotype was counted at least ten times. The V and J genes are TRBV5-1 and TRBJ2-3; TRBD1 agrees at 8 bases. Germline trimming cut 4 bases from V and 2 bases from J; bases unmatched to any gene: 9. The germline V gene encodes CDR1 SGHRS and CDR2 YFSETQ. The CDR3 is 16 amino acids. CDR3 amino acids: CASSGNGQGPTDTQYF. The CDR3 nucleotides are TGCGCCAGCAGCGGGAATGGACAGGGCCCCACAGATACGCAGTATTTT.

This clonotype appeared many times. V gene TRBV7-9 combines with J gene TRBJ1-2; 7 nucleotides match TRBD1. Losses at the gene ends were 5 bases for V and 6 bases for J; bases not matched to a gene: 6. The CDR3 is 13 residues long. Germline V lookup: CDR1 SEHNR, CDR2 FQNEAQ (reference sequence). In nucleotides, the CDR3 is TGTGCCAGCAGCCCCACAGGGGAACATGGCTACACCTTC. Residues: CASSPTGEHGYTF.

This clonotype was observed many times. The rearrangement joins TRBV27 to TRBJ2-1; 11 nucleotides agree with TRBD2. CDR1 and CDR2 from the germline V gene are MNHEY and SMNVEV (reference sequence). Trimming took 6 bases from V and 9 from J; bases not matched to a gene: 7. The CDR3 is 14 residues long. In DNA, the CDR3 is TGTGCCAGCAGGGTAGCGGGGGGGCTTTCTGAGCAGTTCTTC. The encoded protein is CASRVAGGLSEQFF.

The sample holds many counts of this clonotype. Written as DNA, the CDR3 is TGTGCCTGGAGTTTGCCGTCCTACGAGCAGTACTTC. This sequence encodes CAWSLPSYEQYF. This chain links TRBV30 with TRBJ2-7; no clear D gene. The germline V gene encodes CDR1 GTSNPN and CDR2 SVGIG (reference sequence). Trimming pared 2 bases from V and 1 base from J, leaving 6 bases between. This CDR3 is 12 amino acids long.

This clonotype was counted ten times or more. The chain recombines TRBV6-5 with TRBJ1-2; no firm D call. The CDR3 consists of 12 residues. The V end lost 2 bases, the J end lost 3 bases, and 4 bases lay between the germline ends. The V gene's germline CDR1 is MNHEY and CDR2 SVGAGI. Written as DNA, the CDR3 is TGTGCCAGCAGTTACGCACACTATGGCTACACCTTC. Translating gives CASSYAHYGYTF.